The 22 T cell receptor beta chains listed next were all sequenced from one sample in a study of blood T cell repertoires in COVID-19. Profiled with immunoSEQ multiplex PCR; TCRdb holds only in-frame clones, not every one. The sample includes some 150,000 clones, 80% to 90% of them seen just once. Sequencing was performed on peripheral blood. These receptors all stem from a woman aged 60 to 75 with active COVID-19.

This clone showed up just a few times. J is TRBJ1-3 and V is TRBV5-5; D perhaps matches TRBD1 (6 bases). The CDR3 extends over 14 amino acids. CDR1 is SGHKS and CDR2 is YYEKEE in the germline V gene (reference sequence). V lost 6 bases and J 0 bases, leaving 10 bases between the germline ends. Here the CDR3 reads CASTRTVSGNTIYF. Here the CDR3 DNA reads TGTGCCAGCACCCGGACAGTCTCTGGAAACACCATATATTTT.

The rearrangement links TRBV19 to TRBJ2-1, with TRBD2 matching over 7 bases. Trimming took 5 bases from V and 4 from J; bases not matched to a gene: 5. The CDR3 has 14 residues. Germline V CDR1 and CDR2: LNHDA, SQIVND (reference sequence). CDR3 DNA sequence: TGTGCCAGTAGTCTGGGACTACTTTACAATGAGCAGTTCTTC. This gives the protein CASSLGLLYNEQFF.

The genes are TRBV15 and TRBJ2-3; tentative D call: TRBD1 (8 bases). Trimming stripped 5 bases from V and 4 bases from J, with 16 bases between. Germline values: CDR1 LNHNV, CDR2 YYDKDF (reference sequence). The CDR3 covers 15 residues. CDR3 residues: CATSAHRGGADTQYF. The CDR3, as DNA: TGTGCCACCAGCGCTCACAGGGGGGGGGCAGATACGCAGTATTTT. Complete variable domain (other parts from reference TRBV15 and TRBJ2-3): DAMVIQNPRYQVTQFGKPVTLSCSQTLNHNVMYWYQQKSSQAPKLLFHYYDKDFNNEADTPDNFQSRRPNTSFCFLDIRSPGLGDTAMYLCATSAHRGGADTQYFGPGTRLTVL.

The CDR3 loop reads CASKRLENEKLFF. CDR3 coding DNA: TGTGCCAGCAAGAGGTTGGAGAATGAAAAACTGTTTTTT. The chain has TRBV2 and TRBJ1-4; D is undetermined. The V end lost 7 bases, the J end lost 5 bases, and 11 bases lay between the germline ends. Germline CDR1 is SNHLY and CDR2 is FYNNEI. The CDR3 sequence is 13 residues long. Full variable domain (rest looked up from reference TRBV2 and TRBJ1-4): EPEVTQTPSHQVTQMGQEVILRCVPISNHLYFYWYRQILGQKVEFLVSFYNNEISEKSEIFDDQFSVERPDGSNFTLKIRSTKLEDSAMYFCASKRLENEKLFFGSGTQLSVL.

This chain uses TRBV20-1 with TRBJ1-2, with 8 positions matching TRBD1. CDR3 size: 15 residues. The V segment lost 3 bases and the J segment 4 bases; nucleotides outside the gene matches: 10. Germline V gene data show CDR1 as DFQATT and CDR2 as SNEGSKA (reference sequence). The CDR3 region is CSASFYGQGVYGYTF. CDR3 nucleotides: TGCAGTGCTAGTTTCTATGGACAGGGAGTCTATGGCTACACCTTC.

This CDR3 reads CASKRQMNTEAFF. CDR3 nucleotide sequence: TGTGCCAGCAAAAGACAGATGAACACTGAAGCTTTCTTT. The J gene is TRBJ1-1, the V gene TRBV2; D possibly corresponds to TRBD1 (5 bases). V lost 7 bases to trimming and J lost 0 bases, with 9 bases between them. Germline CDR1 and CDR2: SNHLY and FYNNEI. The CDR3 consists of 13 residues.

The rearrangement joins TRBV7-3 to TRBJ2-3; TRBD2 matches at 8 bases. Looked up from germline, CDR1 is SGHTA and CDR2 is FQGTGA. The ends lost 0 bases at V and 4 bases at J; junction bases unmatched: 6. CDR3 size: 16 residues. DNA of the CDR3: TGTGCCAGCAGCTTAACGCCAGCGGGAGTAGCAGATACGCAGTATTTT. This encodes CASSLTPAGVADTQYF.

The gene calls are TRBV9 and TRBJ2-2, with D possibly TRBD2 on 5 matching bases. Germline V gene sequence: CDR1 SGDLS, CDR2 YYNGEE. Trimming shortened V by 4 bases and J by 5 bases, and 18 bases separated the two germline ends. The CDR3 spans 16 residues. CDR3 in DNA: TGTGCCAGCAGCCCGACTGGAGTCCCGGGAACCGGGGAGCTGTTTTTT. Its translation: CASSPTGVPGTGELFF.

J is TRBJ2-7 and V is TRBV11-2, with 9 nucleotides matching TRBD2. The CDR3 has 15 residues. With V trimmed by 5 bases and J by 12 bases, 17 bases remained unmatched. The germline gives CDR1 SGHAT, CDR2 FQNNGV. The CDR3 region is CASSHPPAGGVPSYF. CDR3 bases: TGTGCCAGCAGCCATCCTCCAGCGGGAGGAGTCCCCTCGTACTTC.

The V gene is TRBV11-2, the J gene TRBJ2-7; 10 bases line up with TRBD2. The CDR3 is 14 residues long. Looked up from germline, CDR1 is SGHAT and CDR2 is FQNNGV. V shed 6 bases, J shed 3 bases, and the junction held 5 bases outside the gene matches. The CDR3 loop reads CASSPSGSFYEQYF. Here the CDR3 DNA reads TGTGCCAGCAGTCCTAGCGGGAGCTTCTACGAGCAGTACTTC. The whole variable domain, remainder taken from reference TRBV11-2 and TRBJ2-7, is EAGVAQSPRYKIIEKRQSVAFWCNPISGHATLYWYQQILGQGPKLLIQFQNNGVVDDSQLPKDRFSAERLKGVDSTLKIQPAKLEDSAVYLCASSPSGSFYEQYFGPGTRLTVT.

The V and J genes are TRBV6-2 or TRBV6-3 and TRBJ2-1; TRBD2 agrees at 8 bases. CDR1 is MNHEY and CDR2 is SVGEGT in the germline V gene. After removal of 2 bases from V and 4 bases from J, the junction contained 7 bases not matched to a gene. The CDR3 length is 16 residues. The CDR3 protein is CASSYGGGLRYNEQFF. The CDR3, as DNA: TGTGCCAGCAGTTACGGCGGGGGGTTAAGGTACAATGAGCAGTTCTTC.

Here the CDR3 DNA reads TGTGCCTGGAGTGTAGTCTCGGTCGCCGGCTCCTATAATTCACCCCTCCACTTT. It encodes CAWSVVSVAGSYNSPLHF. The V and J genes are TRBV30 and TRBJ1-6; D call uncertain. This CDR3 has 18 amino acids. V was cut by 0 bases and J by 0 bases, with 15 bases left in between. Germline-derived CDR1 and CDR2 are GTSNPN and SVGIG (reference sequence).

The chain is built from TRBV6-5 and TRBJ1-5; D is perhaps TRBD1 (6 bases). The V end was cut by 0 bases, the J end by 4 bases, with 10 bases between. The CDR3 runs to 15 residues. Germline CDR1 is MNHEY and CDR2 is SVGAGI. The CDR3 is CASSYSGTRNQPQHF. The CDR3 DNA sequence: TGTGCCAGCAGTTACTCAGGGACAAGGAATCAGCCCCAGCATTTT.

The chain couples TRBV9 to TRBJ1-3; D is ambiguous. V gave up 4 bases and J gave up 0 bases, with 11 bases separating them. The CDR3 contains 15 residues. In germline, CDR1 is SGDLS, CDR2 YYNGEE. CDR3 residues: CASSREDHSGNTIYF. CDR3 DNA sequence: TGTGCCAGCAGCCGGGAGGACCACTCTGGAAACACCATATATTTT.

The chain uses TRBV5-8 and TRBJ1-1, with 7 bases fitting TRBD1. Trimming cost V 2 bases and J 7 bases; bases outside gene matches: 8. The CDR3 is 14 residues long. CDR1 and CDR2 (germline): SGHTS, YDEGEE. CDR3 protein: CASSFLRTGYEAFF. For the CDR3, the DNA is TGTGCCAGCAGCTTCCTGAGGACAGGATATGAAGCTTTCTTT.

This rearrangement joins TRBV19 to TRBJ2-7, with TRBD2 matching over 11 bases. Germline CDR1 LNHDA, CDR2 SQIVND (reference sequence). CDR3 size: 16 residues. J lost 2 bases, V lost 0 bases, and 3 bases had no gene match. The chain's CDR3 is CASSIDGTSGPYEQYF. The DNA for the CDR3 is TGTGCCAGTAGTATAGACGGGACTAGCGGACCCTACGAGCAGTACTTC.

The chain couples TRBV5-1 to TRBJ2-1; 7 bases are shared with TRBD1. CDR1 is SGHRS, CDR2 YFSETQ, per germline. V shed 4 bases and J 8 bases; nucleotides not matched to a gene: 6. The CDR3 covers 13 residues. Written as DNA, the CDR3 is TGCGCCAGCAGCCTTGGACAGGACCATGAGCAGTTCTTC. It specifies CASSLGQDHEQFF. The full variable domain, rest sourced from reference TRBV5-1 and TRBJ2-1, is KAGVTQTPRYLIKTRGQQVTLSCSPISGHRSVSWYQQTPGQGLQFLFEYFSETQRNKGNFPGRFSGRQFSNSRSEMNVSTLELGDSALYLCASSLGQDHEQFFGPGTRLTVL.

The J gene is TRBJ1-1, the V gene TRBV12-3 or TRBV12-4; D is ambiguous. Trimming left V 4 bases short and J 4 bases short, with 10 bases between. This CDR3 is 13 amino acids long. The CDR3 DNA sequence: TGTGCCAGCAGTTCTCTCAAGCGCACTGAAGCTTTCTTT. It translates to CASSSLKRTEAFF.

This sequence joins TRBV29-1 and TRBJ2-2, with 12 bases matching TRBD2. The CDR3 contains 16 residues. In germline, CDR1 is SQVTM, CDR2 ANQGSEA. V shed 6 bases, J shed 6 bases, and the junction held 11 bases outside the gene matches. This CDR3 is CSVSTSGRPGAGELFF. CDR3 in DNA: TGCAGCGTCTCGACTAGCGGGAGACCCGGCGCCGGGGAGCTGTTTTTT.

This clone was observed a single time. CDR3 DNA sequence: TGTGCCAGCAGCCTTCGACAGGGACGATACAATGAGCAGTTCTTC. It encodes CASSLRQGRYNEQFF. The chain has TRBV3-1 (or the pseudogene TRBV3-2) and TRBJ2-1; 7 nucleotides agree with TRBD1. In germline, CDR1 is LGHDT, CDR2 YNNKEL (reference sequence). Unmatched junction bases numbered 7, after V lost 4 bases and J lost 4 bases. The CDR3 is made up of 15 amino acids.

The chain combines TRBV5-1 with TRBJ2-1, with 12 bases identical to TRBD1. The CDR3 contains 16 residues. Germline CDR1 SGHRS, CDR2 YFSETQ. V lost 0 bases to trimming and J lost 8 bases; unmatched junction nucleotides: 6. The CDR3 DNA is TGCGCCAGCAGCTTGGTTGGGACAGGGGGCAAGCATGAGCAGTTCTTC. Translating it yields CASSLVGTGGKHEQFF.

The chain carries TRBV3-1 (or the pseudogene TRBV3-2) and TRBJ2-5; D gene uncertain. Trimming took 4 bases from V and 2 from J, leaving 14 bases between them. The V gene's germline CDR1 is LGHDT and CDR2 YNNKEL (reference sequence). The CDR3 runs to 15 residues. The CDR3 nucleotides are TGTGCCAGCAGCCGGCAGTCGACTCCTCAAGAGACCCAGTACTTC. Translating it yields CASSRQSTPQETQYF.